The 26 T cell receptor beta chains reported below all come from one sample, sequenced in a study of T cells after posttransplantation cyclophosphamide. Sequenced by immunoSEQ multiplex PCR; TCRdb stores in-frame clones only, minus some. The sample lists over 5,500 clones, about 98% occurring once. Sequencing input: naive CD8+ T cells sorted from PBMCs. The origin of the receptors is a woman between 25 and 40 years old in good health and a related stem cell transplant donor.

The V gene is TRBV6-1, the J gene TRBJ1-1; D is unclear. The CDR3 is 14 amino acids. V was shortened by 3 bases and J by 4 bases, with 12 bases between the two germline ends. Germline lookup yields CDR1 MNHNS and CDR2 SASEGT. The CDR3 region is CASSESSGRTEAFF. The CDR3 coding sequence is TGTGCCAGCAGTGAGAGTTCCGGTCGCACTGAAGCTTTCTTT.

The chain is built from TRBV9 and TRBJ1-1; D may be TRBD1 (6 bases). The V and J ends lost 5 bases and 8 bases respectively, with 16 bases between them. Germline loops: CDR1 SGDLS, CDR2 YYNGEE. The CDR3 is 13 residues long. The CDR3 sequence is CASRWVEGEEAFF. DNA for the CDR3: TGTGCCAGCAGATGGGTCGAGGGGGAAGAAGCTTTCTTT.

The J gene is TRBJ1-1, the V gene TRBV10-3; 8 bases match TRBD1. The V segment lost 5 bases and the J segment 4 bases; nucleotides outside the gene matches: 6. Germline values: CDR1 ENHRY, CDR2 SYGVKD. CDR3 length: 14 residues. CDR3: CAISKPGGSTEAFF. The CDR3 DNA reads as TGTGCCATCAGTAAACCAGGGGGCAGCACTGAAGCTTTCTTT.

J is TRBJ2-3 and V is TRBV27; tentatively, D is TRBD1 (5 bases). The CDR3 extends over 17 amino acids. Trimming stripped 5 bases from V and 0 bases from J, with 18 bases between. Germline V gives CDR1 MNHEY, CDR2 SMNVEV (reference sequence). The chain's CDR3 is CASSPPFDSTSTDTQYF. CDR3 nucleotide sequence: TGTGCCAGCAGTCCCCCCTTCGACAGCACTAGCACAGATACGCAGTATTTT.

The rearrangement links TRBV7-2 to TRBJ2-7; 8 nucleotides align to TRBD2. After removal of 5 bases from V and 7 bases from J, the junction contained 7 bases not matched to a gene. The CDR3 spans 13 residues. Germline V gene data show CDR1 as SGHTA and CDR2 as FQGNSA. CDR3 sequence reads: CASSISGGSEQYF. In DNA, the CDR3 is TGTGCCAGCAGCATAAGCGGGGGTTCAGAGCAGTACTTC.

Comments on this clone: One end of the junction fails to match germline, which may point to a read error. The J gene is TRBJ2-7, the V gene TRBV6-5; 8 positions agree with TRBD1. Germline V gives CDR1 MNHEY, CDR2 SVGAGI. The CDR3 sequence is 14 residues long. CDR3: CAGSYGQGAVEQYF. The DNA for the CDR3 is TGTGCCGGCAGTTACGGGCAGGGGGCGGTCGAGCAGTACTTC.

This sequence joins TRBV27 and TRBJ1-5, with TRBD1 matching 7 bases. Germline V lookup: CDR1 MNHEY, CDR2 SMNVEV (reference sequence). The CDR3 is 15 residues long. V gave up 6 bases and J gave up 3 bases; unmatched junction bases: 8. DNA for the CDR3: TGTGCCAGCAGCCCCACAGGGGCTCACAATCAGCCCCAGCATTTT. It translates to CASSPTGAHNQPQHF.

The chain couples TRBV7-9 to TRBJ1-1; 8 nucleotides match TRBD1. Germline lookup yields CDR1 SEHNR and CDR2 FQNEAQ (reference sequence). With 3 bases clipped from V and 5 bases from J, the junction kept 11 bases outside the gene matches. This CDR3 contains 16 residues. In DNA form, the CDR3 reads TGTGCCAGCAGCTTGGGTTGGACAGGGAAAGAGACTGAAGCTTTCTTT. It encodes CASSLGWTGKETEAFF.

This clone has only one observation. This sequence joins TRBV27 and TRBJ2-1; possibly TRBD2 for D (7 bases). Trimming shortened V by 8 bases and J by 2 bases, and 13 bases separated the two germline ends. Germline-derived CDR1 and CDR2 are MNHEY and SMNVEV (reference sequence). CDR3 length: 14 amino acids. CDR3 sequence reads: CASGTGGPYNEQFF. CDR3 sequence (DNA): TGTGCCAGCGGAACGGGGGGCCCCTACAATGAGCAGTTCTTC.

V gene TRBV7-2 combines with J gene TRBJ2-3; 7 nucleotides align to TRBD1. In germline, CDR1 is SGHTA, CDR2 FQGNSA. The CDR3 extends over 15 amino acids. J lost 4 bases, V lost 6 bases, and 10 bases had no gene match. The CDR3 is CASRSEETGADTQYF. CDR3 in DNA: TGTGCCAGCAGGTCTGAGGAAACAGGGGCAGATACGCAGTATTTT.

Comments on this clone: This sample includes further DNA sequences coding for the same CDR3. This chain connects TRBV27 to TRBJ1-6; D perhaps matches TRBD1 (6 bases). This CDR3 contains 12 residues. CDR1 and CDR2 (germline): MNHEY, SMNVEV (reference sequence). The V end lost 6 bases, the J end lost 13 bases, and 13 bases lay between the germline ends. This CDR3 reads CASRTGRSPLHF. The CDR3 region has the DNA TGTGCCAGCAGGACAGGCCGCTCCCCCCTCCACTTT.

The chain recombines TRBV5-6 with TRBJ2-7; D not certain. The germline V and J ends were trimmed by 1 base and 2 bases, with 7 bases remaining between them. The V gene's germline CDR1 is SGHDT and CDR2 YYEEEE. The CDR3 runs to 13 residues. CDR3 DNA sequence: TGTGCCAGCAGCTTGCACACGCCCTACGAGCAGTACTTC. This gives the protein CASSLHTPYEQYF.

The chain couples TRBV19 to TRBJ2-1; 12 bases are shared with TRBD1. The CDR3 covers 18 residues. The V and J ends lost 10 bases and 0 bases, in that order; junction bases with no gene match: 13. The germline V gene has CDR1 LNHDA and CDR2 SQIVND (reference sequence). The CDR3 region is CATLPGQGAPFSYNEQFF. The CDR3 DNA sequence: TGTGCCACCCTCCCGGGACAGGGGGCCCCCTTCTCCTACAATGAGCAGTTCTTC.

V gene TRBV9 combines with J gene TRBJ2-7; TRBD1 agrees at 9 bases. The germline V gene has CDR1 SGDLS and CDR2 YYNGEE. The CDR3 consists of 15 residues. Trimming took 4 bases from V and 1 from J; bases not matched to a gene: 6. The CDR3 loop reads CASSLGTGSSYEQYF. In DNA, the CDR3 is TGTGCCAGCAGCCTCGGGACAGGGTCGTCCTACGAGCAGTACTTC.

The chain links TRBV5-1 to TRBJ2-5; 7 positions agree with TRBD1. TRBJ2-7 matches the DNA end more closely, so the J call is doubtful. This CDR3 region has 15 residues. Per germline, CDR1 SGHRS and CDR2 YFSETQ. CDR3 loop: CASSHHDRELYEQYF. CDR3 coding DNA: TGCGCCAGCAGCCACCACGACAGGGAATTATACGAGCAGTACTTC.

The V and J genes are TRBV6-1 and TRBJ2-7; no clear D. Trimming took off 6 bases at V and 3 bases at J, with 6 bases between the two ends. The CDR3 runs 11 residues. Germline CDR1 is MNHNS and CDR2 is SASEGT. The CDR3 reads CASREHYEQYF. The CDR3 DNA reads TGTGCCAGCAGGGAACACTACGAGCAGTACTTC.

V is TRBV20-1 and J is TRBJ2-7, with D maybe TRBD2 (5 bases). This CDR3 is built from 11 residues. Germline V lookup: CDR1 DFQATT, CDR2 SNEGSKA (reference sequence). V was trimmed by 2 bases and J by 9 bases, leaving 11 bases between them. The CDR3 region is CSARSGRGQYF. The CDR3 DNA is TGCAGTGCTAGATCTGGCCGGGGGCAGTACTTC.

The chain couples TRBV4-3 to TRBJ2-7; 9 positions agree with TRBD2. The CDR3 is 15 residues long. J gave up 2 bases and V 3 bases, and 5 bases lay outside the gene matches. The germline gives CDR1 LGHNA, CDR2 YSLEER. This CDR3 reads CASSQSLAGTYEQYF. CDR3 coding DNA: TGCGCCAGCAGCCAGAGTCTAGCGGGGACCTACGAGCAGTACTTC.

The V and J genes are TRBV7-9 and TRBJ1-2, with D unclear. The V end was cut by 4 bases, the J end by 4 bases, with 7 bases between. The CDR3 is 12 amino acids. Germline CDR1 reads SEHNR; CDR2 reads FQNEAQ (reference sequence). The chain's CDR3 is CASSSFSYGYTF. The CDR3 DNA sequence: TGTGCCAGCAGCTCGTTCTCCTATGGCTACACCTTC. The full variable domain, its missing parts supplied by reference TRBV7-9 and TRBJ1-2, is DTGVSQNPRHKITKRGQNVTFRCDPISEHNRLYWYRQTLGQGPEFLTYFQNEAQLEKSRLLSDRFSAERPKGSFSTLEIQRTEQGDSAMYLCASSSFSYGYTFGSGTRLTVV.

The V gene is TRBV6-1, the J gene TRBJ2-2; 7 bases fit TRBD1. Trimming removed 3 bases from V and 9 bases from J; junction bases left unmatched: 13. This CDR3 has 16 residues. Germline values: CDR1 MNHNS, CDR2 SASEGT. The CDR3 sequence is CASSDGIGGPWRELFF. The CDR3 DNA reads TGTGCCAGCAGTGACGGAATAGGGGGCCCGTGGCGGGAGCTGTTTTTT.

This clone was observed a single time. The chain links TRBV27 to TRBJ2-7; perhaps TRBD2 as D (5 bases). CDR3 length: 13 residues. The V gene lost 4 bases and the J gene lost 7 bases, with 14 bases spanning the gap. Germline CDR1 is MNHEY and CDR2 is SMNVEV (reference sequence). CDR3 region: CASSSGVPLEQYF. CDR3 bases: TGTGCCAGCAGTTCCGGGGTTCCCTTAGAGCAGTACTTC.

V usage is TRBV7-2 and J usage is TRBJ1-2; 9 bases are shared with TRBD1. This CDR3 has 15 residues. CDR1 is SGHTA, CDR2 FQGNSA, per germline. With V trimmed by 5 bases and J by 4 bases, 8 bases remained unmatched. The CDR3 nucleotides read TGTGCCAGCAGCGTGAAAGGACAGGGGAGCTATGGCTACACCTTC. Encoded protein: CASSVKGQGSYGYTF.

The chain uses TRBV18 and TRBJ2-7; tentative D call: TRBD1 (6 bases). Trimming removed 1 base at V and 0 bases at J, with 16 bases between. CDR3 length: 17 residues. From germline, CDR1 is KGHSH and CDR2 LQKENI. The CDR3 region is CASSPREAGTSSYEQYF. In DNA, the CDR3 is TGTGCCAGCTCACCACGCGAAGCAGGGACAAGCTCCTACGAGCAGTACTTC. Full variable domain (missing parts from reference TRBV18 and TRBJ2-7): NAGVMQNPRHLVRRRGQEARLRCSPMKGHSHVYWYRQLPEEGLKFMVYLQKENIIDESGMPKERFSAEFPKEGPSILRIQQVVRGDSAAYFCASSPREAGTSSYEQYFGPGTRLTVT.

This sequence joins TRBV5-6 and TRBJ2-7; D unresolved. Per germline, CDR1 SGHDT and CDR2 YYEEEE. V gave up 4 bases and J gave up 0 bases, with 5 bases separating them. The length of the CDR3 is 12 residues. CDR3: CASSLSSYEQYF. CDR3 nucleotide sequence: TGTGCCAGCAGCCTCTCCTCCTACGAGCAGTACTTC.

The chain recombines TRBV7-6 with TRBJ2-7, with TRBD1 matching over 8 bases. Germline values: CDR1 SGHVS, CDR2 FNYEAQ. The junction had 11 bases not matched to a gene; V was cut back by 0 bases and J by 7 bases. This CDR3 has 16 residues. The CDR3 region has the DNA TGTGCCAGCAGCTTAGCGATCCTGCAGGGGGCGCGGGAGCAGTACTTC. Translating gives CASSLAILQGAREQYF.

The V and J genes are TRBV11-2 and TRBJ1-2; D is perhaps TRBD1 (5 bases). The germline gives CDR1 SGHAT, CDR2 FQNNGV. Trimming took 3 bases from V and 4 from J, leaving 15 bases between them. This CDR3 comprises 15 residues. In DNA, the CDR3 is TGTGCCAGCAGCTTGGCAGGGCCCTCTTTCTATGGCTACACCTTC. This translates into CASSLAGPSFYGYTF.